These 5 T cell receptor beta chains came from one sample sequenced in a study of cytomegalovirus exposure and HLA in healthy donors (TCRdb year 2017). The library was generated by the immunoSEQ multiplex PCR assay. The multiplex PCR relied on a mix of 60 forward primers for TCR Vbeta segments and 13 reverse primers for TCR Jbeta segments. Drawn from immuneACCESS, this table holds only the in-frame rearrangements with V and J called that TCRdb kept. Clones are partly lost; checked studies trace under half to an unresolved V gene and leave the rest unexplained. The sample table on file contains approximately 75,000 clones. Clones ranked in the top ten supply roughly 0.89% of the sample. The sequencing input was PBMCs. Receptors were obtained from a boy aged 10-17 years in good health and CMV-seronegative.

Written as DNA, the CDR3 is TGTGCCAGCAGTGAAGGCGTACAGGGTAGAGAGACCCAGTACTTC. It codes for CASSEGVQGRETQYF. This rearrangement joins TRBV6-1 to TRBJ2-5, with D tentatively TRBD1 (6 bases). Germline V gene sequence: CDR1 MNHNS, CDR2 SASEGT. The CDR3 consists of 15 residues. With 1 base removed from V and 4 bases from J, the gap between germline ends came to 13 bases.

The rearrangement uses TRBV30 and TRBJ2-1, with 14 bases identical to TRBD2. The CDR3 is made up of 16 amino acids. Trimming at V came to 0 bases and at J to 9 bases, leaving 7 bases not matched to a gene. Germline assignment: CDR1 GTSNPN and CDR2 SVGIG (reference sequence). CDR3: CAWSVPTSGRAGEQFF. As DNA, the CDR3 is TGTGCCTGGAGTGTACCGACTAGCGGGAGGGCCGGTGAGCAGTTCTTC.

The chain is built from TRBV19 and TRBJ1-5; a weak D match, TRBD1 (6 bases). V lost 11 bases, J lost 6 bases, and 14 bases lay in between. CDR1 is LNHDA, CDR2 SQIVND, per germline (reference sequence). The CDR3 sequence is 12 residues long. The CDR3 DNA reads TGTGCCTCTAGGGGGATGGGTCAGCCCCAGCATTTT. This codes for CASRGMGQPQHF.

The chain couples TRBV2 to TRBJ2-5; the D is unclear. Germline CDR1 reads SNHLY; CDR2 reads FYNNEI. The CDR3 sequence is 14 residues long. The V and J ends lost 2 bases and 4 bases respectively, with 11 bases between them. The CDR3 DNA is TGTGCCAGCAGTGAAATTCTACCCCCAGAGACCCAGTACTTC. Translation gives CASSEILPPETQYF.

Comments on this clone: The junction departs from germline at one end; a sequencing error may be responsible. The chain couples TRBV7-9 to TRBJ2-7, with TRBD2 matching over 10 bases. From germline, CDR1 is SEHNR and CDR2 FQNEAQ (reference sequence). The CDR3 length is 14 residues. The CDR3 sequence is CASSLAGANYEQYF. In nucleotides, the CDR3 is TGTGCCAGCAGCCTAGCGGGGGCGAACTACGAGCAGTACTTC.